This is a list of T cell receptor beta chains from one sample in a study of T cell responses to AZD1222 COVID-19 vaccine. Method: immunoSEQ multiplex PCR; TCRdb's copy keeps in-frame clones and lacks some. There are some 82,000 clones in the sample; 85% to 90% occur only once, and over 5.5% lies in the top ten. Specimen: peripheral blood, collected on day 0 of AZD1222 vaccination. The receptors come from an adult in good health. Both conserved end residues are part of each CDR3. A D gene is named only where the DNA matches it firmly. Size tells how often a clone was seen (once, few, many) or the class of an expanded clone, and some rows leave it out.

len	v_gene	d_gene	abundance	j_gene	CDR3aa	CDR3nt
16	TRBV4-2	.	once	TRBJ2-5	CASSPFLGSGRETQYF	TGTGCCAGCAGCCCGTTCTTGGGTTCGGGTCGGGAGACCCAGTACTTC
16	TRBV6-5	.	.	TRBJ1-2	CASSYRETRLGVGYTF	TGTGCCAGCAGTTACCGAGAAACCCGGCTCGGGGTTGGCTACACCTTC
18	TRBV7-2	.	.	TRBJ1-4	CASSSSPGRAGLNEKLFF	TGTGCCAGCAGTTCTTCTCCGGGACGGGCTGGGCTTAATGAAAAACTGTTTTTT
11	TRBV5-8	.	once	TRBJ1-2	CASSLNFLYTF	TGTGCCAGCAGCTTAAATTTCCTCTACACCTTC
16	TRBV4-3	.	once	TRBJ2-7	CASSLISPSDIYEQYF	TGCGCCAGCAGCCTTATTAGTCCCAGCGATATTTACGAGCAGTACTTC
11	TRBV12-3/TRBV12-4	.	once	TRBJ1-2	CASSQDDGYTF	TGTGCCAGCAGTCAGGATGATGGCTACACCTTC
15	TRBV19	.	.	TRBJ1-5	CASSIGQGSNQPQHF	TGTGCCAGTAGTATCGGTCAGGGCTCCAATCAGCCCCAGCATTTT
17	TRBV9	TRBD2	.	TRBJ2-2	CASSVIAGGPNTGELFF	TGTGCCAGCAGCGTAATAGCGGGGGGTCCAAACACCGGGGAGCTGTTTTTT
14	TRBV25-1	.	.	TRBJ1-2	CASSVLEGLYGYTF	TGTGCCAGCAGCGTCCTGGAGGGCCTCTATGGCTACACCTTC
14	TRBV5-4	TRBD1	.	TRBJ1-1	CASSSGGQTFTTFF	TGTGCCAGCAGCTCGGGGGGACAGACTTTTACGACTTTCTTT
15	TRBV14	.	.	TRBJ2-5	CASSQGGLQLETQYF	TGTGCCAGCAGCCAAGGAGGGTTACAGTTGGAGACCCAGTACTTC
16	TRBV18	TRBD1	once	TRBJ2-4	CASSITTGGVRNIQYF	TGTGCCAGCTCAATCACAACAGGGGGCGTAAGAAACATTCAGTACTTC
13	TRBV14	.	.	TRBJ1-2	CASSQARVGGYTF	TGTGCCAGCAGCCAAGCCCGGGTTGGCGGCTACACCTTC
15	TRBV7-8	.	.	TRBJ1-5	CASSLDGTVNQPQHF	TGTGCCAGCAGCTTAGATGGGACGGTGAATCAGCCCCAGCATTTT
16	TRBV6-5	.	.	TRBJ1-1	CASSYSGREQNTEAFF	TGTGCCAGCAGTTACTCGGGGAGGGAACAGAACACTGAAGCTTTCTTT
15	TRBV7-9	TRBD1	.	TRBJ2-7	CASSLRTGATYEQYF	TGTGCCAGCAGCCTCCGGACAGGCGCCACCTACGAGCAGTACTTC
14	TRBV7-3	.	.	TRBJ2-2	CASSLAGPTGELFF	TGTGCCAGCAGCTTAGCAGGACCGACCGGGGAGCTGTTTTTT
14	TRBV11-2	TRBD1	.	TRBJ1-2	CASSLVAGGYGYTF	TGTGCCAGCAGCTTAGTGGCAGGGGGCTATGGCTACACCTTC
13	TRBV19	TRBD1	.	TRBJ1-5	CASSGQANQPQHF	TGTGCCAGTAGCGGACAGGCTAATCAGCCCCAGCATTTT
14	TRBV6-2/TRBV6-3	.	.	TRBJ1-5	CASSMRREDQPQHF	TGTGCCAGCAGTATGAGACGGGAGGATCAGCCCCAGCATTTT
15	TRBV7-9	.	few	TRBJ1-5	CASSNGLQSNQPQHF	TGTGCCAGCAGCAATGGGCTACAAAGCAATCAGCCCCAGCATTTT
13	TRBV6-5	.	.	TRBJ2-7	CASRETDSYEQYF	TGTGCCAGCAGAGAGACGGATTCCTACGAGCAGTACTTC
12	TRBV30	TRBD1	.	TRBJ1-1	CAWSVRGPRAFF	TGTGCCTGGAGTGTCAGGGGGCCCAGAGCTTTCTTT
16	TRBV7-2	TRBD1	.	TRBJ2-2	CASSRTGGANTGELFF	TGTGCCAGCAGCCGTACAGGGGGCGCGAACACCGGGGAGCTGTTTTTT
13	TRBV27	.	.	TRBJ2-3	CASSFYRTDTQYF	TGTGCCAGCAGTTTCTATCGGACAGATACGCAGTATTTT
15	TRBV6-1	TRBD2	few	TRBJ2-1	CASSERSGGANEQFF	TGTGCCAGCAGTGAAAGGAGCGGGGGGGCCAATGAGCAGTTCTTC
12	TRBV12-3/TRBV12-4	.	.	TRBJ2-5	CASSLPGETQYF	TGTGCCAGCAGTCTTCCCGGGGAGACCCAGTACTTC
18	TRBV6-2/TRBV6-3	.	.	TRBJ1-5	CASSSNPRHGVSNQPQHF	TGTGCCAGCAGTTCTAACCCGAGGCACGGGGTTAGCAATCAGCCCCAGCATTTT
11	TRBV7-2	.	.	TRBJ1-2	CASSLNYGYTF	TGTGCCAGCAGCTTAAACTATGGCTACACCTTC
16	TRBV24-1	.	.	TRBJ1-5	CATSPGGRGINQPQHF	TGTGCCACCAGCCCTGGGGGTAGGGGTATCAATCAGCCCCAGCATTTT
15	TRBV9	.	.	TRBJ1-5	CASSVEGTTDQPQHF	TGTGCCAGCAGCGTAGAGGGGACAACGGATCAGCCCCAGCATTTT
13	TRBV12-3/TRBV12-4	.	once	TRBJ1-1	CASSLGPITEAFF	TGTGCCAGCAGTTTAGGGCCTATCACTGAAGCTTTCTTT
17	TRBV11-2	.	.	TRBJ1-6	CASSPWGSQLSNSPLHF	TGTGCCAGCAGCCCGTGGGGCAGCCAACTATCTAATTCACCCCTCCACTTT
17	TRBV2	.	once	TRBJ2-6	CASSGGQGGSGANVLTF	TGTGCCAGCAGTGGAGGGCAGGGGGGTTCTGGGGCCAACGTCCTGACTTTC
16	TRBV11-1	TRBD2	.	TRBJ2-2	CASSPGRGGFDGELFF	TGTGCCAGCAGCCCAGGAAGGGGAGGGTTTGACGGGGAGCTGTTTTTT
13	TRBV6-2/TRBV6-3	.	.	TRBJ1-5	CASSYVGNQPQHF	TGTGCCAGCAGTTACGTGGGGAATCAGCCCCAGCATTTT
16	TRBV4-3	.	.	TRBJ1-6	CASSHSAVDLGSPLHF	TGCGCCAGCAGCCATTCCGCGGTAGACCTGGGTTCACCCCTCCACTTT
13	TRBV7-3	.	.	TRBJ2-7	CASSPRSSGEQYF	TGTGCCAGCAGCCCCCGGTCCTCGGGGGAGCAGTACTTC
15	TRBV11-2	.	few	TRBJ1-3	CASSLYAAGGNTIYF	TGTGCCAGCAGCTTATATGCGGCTGGAGGAAACACCATATATTTT
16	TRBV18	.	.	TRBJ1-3	CASSPYGGFSGNTIYF	TGTGCCAGCTCACCATATGGGGGATTCTCTGGAAACACCATATATTTT
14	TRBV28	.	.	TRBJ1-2	CASSLYGGNYGYTF	TGTGCCAGCAGTTTATATGGGGGTAACTATGGCTACACCTTC
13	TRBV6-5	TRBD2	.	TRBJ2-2	CATSISGAGELFF	TGTGCCACCTCGATTAGCGGGGCGGGGGAGCTGTTTTTT
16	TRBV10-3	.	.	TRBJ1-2	CAISEGYRVRGSGYTF	TGTGCCATCAGTGAGGGGTACAGGGTGCGGGGCTCTGGCTACACCTTC
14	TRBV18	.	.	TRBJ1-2	CASSPGETNYGYTF	TGTGCCAGCTCACCCGGGGAGACTAACTATGGCTACACCTTC
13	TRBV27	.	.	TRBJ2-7	CASSIGAYYEQYF	TGTGCCAGCAGTATTGGGGCCTACTACGAGCAGTACTTC
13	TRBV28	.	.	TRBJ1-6	CASSPWGNSPLHF	TGTGCCAGCAGCCCTTGGGGCAATTCACCCCTCCACTTT
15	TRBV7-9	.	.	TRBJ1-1	CASSPPGGMNTEAFF	TGTGCCAGCAGCCCTCCCGGGGGAATGAACACTGAAGCTTTCTTT
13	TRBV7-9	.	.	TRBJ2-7	CASSLVIAEEQYF	TGTGCCAGCAGCTTGGTGATAGCGGAAGAGCAGTACTTC
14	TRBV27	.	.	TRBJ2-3	CASSLVALMDTQYF	TGTGCCAGCAGTTTAGTGGCTCTCATGGATACGCAGTATTTT
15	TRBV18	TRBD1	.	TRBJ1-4	CASSPGTATNEKLFF	TGTGCCAGCTCACCCGGGACAGCAACTAATGAAAAACTGTTTTTT